This TCR beta chain appears in the sequencing data of a study of blood T cell repertoires in COVID-19. Study overall: Italy, Spain and the United States were the sources of the convalescent and acute COVID-19 samples. T cells, B-cell-depleted T cells, or PBMCs supplied cDNA or gDNA.

The germline V gene encodes CDR1 MNHEY and CDR2 SMNVEV (reference sequence). CDR3 length: 16 amino acids. The ends were cut back, 5 bases at V and 0 bases at J, with 15 bases in the middle. Here immunoSEQ multiplex PCR was the method, and the copy in TCRdb shows in-frame clones only, minus some. The data hold about 150,000 clones, with 85% to 90% observed a single time. The TCR sequence derives from a woman between 40 and 50 years old with acute or convalescent COVID-19. The sequencing input was peripheral blood. This rearrangement joins TRBV27 to TRBJ2-3; D gene unclear. CDR3 sequence: CASSPRLVRSTDTQYF. The CDR3 region has the DNA TGTGCCAGCAGTCCGCGGTTGGTCCGAAGCACAGATACGCAGTATTTT.